A single sample is the source of the 12 T cell receptor beta chains below, sequenced in a study of T cell responses to AZD1222 COVID-19 vaccine. Clones were read by immunoSEQ multiplex PCR, and TCRdb kept only the in-frame ones, dropping some. The data show some 140,000 clones, around nine tenths seen once. The sample here was peripheral blood, taken on day 0 of AZD1222 vaccination. All receptors come from an adult in good health.

The J gene is TRBJ1-3, the V gene TRBV7-9; tentatively, D is TRBD1 (6 bases). The CDR3 contains 16 residues. V gave up 4 bases and J gave up 2 bases, with 15 bases separating them. Germline V lookup: CDR1 SEHNR, CDR2 FQNEAQ (reference sequence). CDR3 in amino acids: CASSSASGGPGNTIYF. CDR3 nucleotide sequence: TGTGCCAGCAGCTCCGCCTCGGGGGGCCCTGGAAACACCATATATTTT.

The chain carries TRBV14 and TRBJ1-2; D perhaps matches TRBD1 (6 bases). The CDR3 consists of 14 residues. The V end lost 0 bases, the J end lost 4 bases, and 9 bases lay between the germline ends. Germline lookup yields CDR1 SGHDN and CDR2 FVKESK. The CDR3 here is CASSQDARGYGYTF. DNA of the CDR3: TGTGCCAGCAGCCAAGATGCCAGGGGCTATGGCTACACCTTC.

This clone was recorded only once. The J gene is TRBJ1-1, the V gene TRBV9, with 7 bases aligning to TRBD1. The CDR3 spans 14 residues. V shed 3 bases and J 4 bases; nucleotides not matched to a gene: 6. Looked up from germline, CDR1 is SGDLS and CDR2 is YYNGEE. The DNA for the CDR3 is TGTGCCAGCAGCGGAGGGGACAGTGTCACTGAAGCTTTCTTT. It encodes CASSGGDSVTEAFF.

This rearrangement joins TRBV19 to TRBJ2-7, with 8 bases aligning to TRBD1. J was trimmed by 1 base and V by 6 bases; bases with no gene match: 8. The CDR3 totals 15 residues. Germline values: CDR1 LNHDA, CDR2 SQIVND (reference sequence). The CDR3: CASSQGQGISYEQYF. Written as DNA, the CDR3 is TGTGCCAGTAGCCAAGGACAGGGTATATCCTACGAGCAGTACTTC.

The rearrangement links TRBV11-3 to TRBJ1-2; D is uncertain. The CDR3 covers 12 residues. V was shortened by 1 base and J by 8 bases, with 8 bases between the two germline ends. Germline assignment: CDR1 SGHNT and CDR2 YENEEA. The CDR3 is CASSLALEGYTF. DNA of the CDR3: TGTGCCAGCAGCTTAGCCTTGGAGGGCTACACCTTC.

V and J are TRBV5-8 and TRBJ1-3, with TRBD1 as a possible D gene (5 bases). The CDR3 totals 15 residues. Looked up from germline, CDR1 is SGHTS and CDR2 is YDEGEE. The germline V and J ends were trimmed by 2 bases and 1 base, with 10 bases remaining between them. CDR3 region: CASSFRQISGNTIYF. The CDR3 bases are TGTGCCAGCAGCTTCCGACAGATTTCTGGAAACACCATATATTTT.

This clone has only one observation. CDR3 region: CASSLALAGDTQYF. DNA of the CDR3: TGTGCCAGCAGCTTAGCACTAGCTGGCGATACGCAGTATTTT. The genes are TRBV11-3 and TRBJ2-3; maybe TRBD2 (6 bases). The CDR3 runs 14 residues. V was pared by 1 base and J by 6 bases, with 11 bases between. CDR1 SGHNT and CDR2 YENEEA come from the germline V gene.

The CDR3 DNA is TGTGCCAGCAGAGGGATCTCACCCCTCCACTTT. This encodes CASRGISPLHF. This chain connects TRBV28 to TRBJ1-6; D unclear. The length of the CDR3 is 11 residues. V was shortened by 6 bases and J by 10 bases, with 7 bases between the two germline ends. Germline V gene data show CDR1 as MDHEN and CDR2 as SYDVKM. Filled out from reference TRBV28 and TRBJ1-6, the complete variable domain reads DVKVTQSSRYLVKRTGEKVFLECVQDMDHENMFWYRQDPGLGLRLIYFSYDVKMKEKGDIPEGYSVSREKKERFSLILESASTNQTSMYLCASRGISPLHFGNGTRLTVT.

CDR3 residues: CASSLGVLPNTEAFF. DNA of the CDR3: TGTGCCAGCAGCTTAGGAGTTCTCCCGAACACTGAAGCTTTCTTT. The chain joins TRBV11-2 to TRBJ1-1; D unresolved. With 1 base removed from V and 1 base from J, the gap between germline ends came to 10 bases. Germline V gene lookup returns CDR1 SGHAT and CDR2 FQNNGV. CDR3 size: 15 residues.

This clone was recorded once. CDR3 amino acids: CASSPAGQGAGEQYF. The CDR3 DNA reads TGTGCCAGCAGCCCCGCCGGACAGGGGGCGGGCGAGCAGTACTTC. The V gene is TRBV3-1 (or the pseudogene TRBV3-2), the J gene TRBJ2-7; 11 bases fit TRBD1. Trimming removed 4 bases from V and 6 bases from J; junction bases left unmatched: 8. The CDR3 runs 15 residues. CDR1 LGHDT and CDR2 YNNKEL come from the germline V gene (reference sequence).

The J gene is TRBJ1-2, the V gene TRBV19, with TRBD1 identical over 8 bases. V trimming: 4 bases; J trimming: 7 bases; junction bases outside the gene matches: 5. CDR1 and CDR2 (germline): LNHDA, SQIVND (reference sequence). This CDR3 is 13 amino acids long. CDR3 amino acids: CASSRQGSGGYTF. DNA for the CDR3: TGTGCCAGTAGTAGACAGGGGTCCGGTGGCTACACCTTC.

The chain has TRBV5-1 and TRBJ2-7; D is perhaps TRBD2 (6 bases). This CDR3 is 14 amino acids long. CDR1 is SGHRS, CDR2 YFSETQ, per germline. CDR3 sequence reads: CVSRGGISSYEQYF. Here the CDR3 DNA reads TGCGTCTCGCGCGGCGGGATCTCCTCCTACGAGCAGTACTTC.